What follows describes a single TCR beta chain. This specimen comes from a study of CD8 T cells in Susac syndrome. Random hexamers primed reverse transcription of roughly 0.5 to 1 ug RNA. TCRdb fed the immunoSEQ multiplex PCR reads into MiXCR, producing one record per CDR3 protein. The data hold 250,000 to 300,000 distinct CDR3 sequences, with 89% observed a single time. This sequence originates from a human donor with multiple sclerosis. Sequences were obtained from CD8+ T cells from PBMCs.

CDR3: CSARVLANPRPTQYF. CDR3 DNA sequence: TGCAGTGCTAGAGTGTTGGCAAACCCCAGGCCTACGCAGTATTTT. The rearrangement links TRBV20-1 to TRBJ2-3; D unresolved. Trimming took 1 base from V and 8 from J, leaving 19 bases between them. CDR1 is DFQATT, CDR2 SNEGSKA, per germline (reference sequence). CDR3 length: 15 amino acids.